What follows is one TCR beta chain and its context. Its antigen remains unidentified. The data derive from a study of cytomegalovirus exposure and HLA in healthy donors. Study observations and caveats: In vitro, three CMV-associated chains proved specific for CMV antigens. TCR sequences were mostly rare, though some public TCRs occurred in many donors.

V dropped 1 base and J dropped 5 bases, with 8 bases sitting between them. The germline gives CDR1 MGHDK, CDR2 SYGVNS. The CDR3 runs 13 residues. Method: immunoSEQ multiplex PCR; TCRdb's copy keeps in-frame clones and lacks some. The sample has 85,000 to 120,000 clones; about 88% are singletons. V and J are TRBV25-1 and TRBJ1-1; D is undetermined. The sequence was obtained from a woman aged 18 to 35 in good health and CMV-seropositive. Source material: PBMCs. The CDR3 loop reads CASSESSGTEAFF. DNA of the CDR3: TGTGCCAGCAGTGAATCCAGCGGAACTGAAGCTTTCTTT.